Below are 6 T cell receptor beta chains sequenced from a single sample in a study of control samples from healthy donors and cancer patients. Sequencing was performed with immunoSEQ multiplex PCR; in TCRdb, only in-frame clones are kept and a portion is missing. The table has 130,000 or so clones, roughly nine tenths seen once. The sample comprised blood. These receptors were obtained from a man between 18 and 29 years old in good health.

The chain carries TRBV4-1 and TRBJ1-5; perhaps TRBD1 as D (6 bases). The germline V gene has CDR1 MGHRA and CDR2 YSYEKL. The V gene lost 3 bases and the J gene lost 9 bases, with 27 bases spanning the gap. This CDR3 is built from 18 residues. The CDR3 DNA reads as TGCGCCAGCAGCCACAGGTCGGGGGCCGGGGGCGCGTACCGGCCCCAGCATTTT. This sequence encodes CASSHRSGAGGAYRPQHF.

In nucleotides, the CDR3 is TGTGCCAGCGCCAATTCAGTATCTGGAAACACCATATATTTT. It specifies CASANSVSGNTIYF. V is TRBV6-5 and J is TRBJ1-3, with no clear D. V shed 8 bases and J shed 1 base, with 12 bases lying between them. The CDR3 consists of 14 residues. The germline V gene has CDR1 MNHEY and CDR2 SVGAGI.

The chain links TRBV5-1 to TRBJ2-2; no definite D call. V lost 0 bases and J lost 5, with 11 bases in between. The CDR3 totals 15 residues. The V gene's germline CDR1 is SGHRS and CDR2 YFSETQ. The CDR3 loop is CASSLDPGYTGELFF. The DNA of the CDR3 is TGCGCCAGCAGCTTGGATCCGGGTTATACCGGGGAGCTGTTTTTT.

V usage is TRBV15 and J usage is TRBJ1-2; D is unresolved. CDR1 and CDR2 (germline): LNHNV, YYDKDF (reference sequence). V gave up 0 bases and J gave up 8 bases, with 13 bases separating them. CDR3 length: 14 amino acids. The CDR3 here is CATSREGSTGGYTF. CDR3 nucleotide sequence: TGTGCCACCAGCAGAGAAGGATCCACGGGGGGCTACACCTTC.

This clone was seen a single time. V gene TRBV6-6 combines with J gene TRBJ2-1; 11 bases match TRBD2. Unmatched junction bases numbered 6, after V lost 2 bases and J lost 9 bases. This CDR3 is 15 amino acids long. Germline CDR1 is MNHNY and CDR2 is SVGAGI (reference sequence). Here the CDR3 reads CASSYVGLAGSEQFF. DNA of the CDR3: TGTGCCAGCAGTTACGTAGGACTAGCGGGTTCTGAGCAGTTCTTC.

The gene calls are TRBV4-1 and TRBJ2-3; D may be TRBD1 or TRBD2 (5 bases each). Trimming removed 3 bases from V and 3 bases from J, with 22 bases in between. The germline gives CDR1 MGHRA, CDR2 YSYEKL. The CDR3 extends over 18 amino acids. The CDR3 bases are TGCGCCAGCAGCCACAAGGACGGAAGGGACCGGACTACAGATACGCAGTATTTT. Its translation: CASSHKDGRDRTTDTQYF.